The next 27 T cell receptor beta chains were all read from a single sample in a study of shared clonotypes between healthy human individuals. Method: immunoSEQ multiplex PCR; TCRdb's copy keeps in-frame clones and lacks some. The repertoire holds some 980,000 clones, with 76% as singletons. Sequenced input: memory CD4+ T cells sorted from blood. This sample's subset: CD45RA-negative fraction. Source of these receptors: a man younger than 35 in good health.

In the case of this clone: A junction boundary mismatches the germline segment, possibly from a read error. The chain carries TRBV5-6 and TRBJ2-5; the match to TRBD2 covers 9 bases. The CDR3 is made up of 14 amino acids. Germline assignment: CDR1 SGHDT and CDR2 YYEEEE. CDR3 region: CASSFPSGGTAHDF. The CDR3 DNA reads TGTGCCAGCAGCTTTCCCAGCGGGGGGACCGCCCACGACTTC.

The rearrangement joins TRBV7-2 to TRBJ2-7, with a weak D call TRBD2 (6 bases). Germline CDR1 and CDR2: SGHTA and FQGNSA. The CDR3 is made up of 16 amino acids. V lost 5 bases to trimming and J lost 0 bases, with 17 bases between them. For the CDR3, the DNA is TGTGCCAGCAGCCTCCAAACGGGAGCGAGCTCCTACGAGCAGTACTTC. Residues: CASSLQTGASSYEQYF.

The chain recombines TRBV5-1 with TRBJ1-1; D not certain. V was clipped by 7 bases and J by 1 base, with 8 bases between them. Germline lookup yields CDR1 SGHRS and CDR2 YFSETQ. There are 12 residues in the CDR3. The CDR3 DNA reads TGCGCCAGCGCTGCAGGGAACACTGAAGCTTTCTTT. This translates into CASAAGNTEAFF.

The V gene is TRBV27, the J gene TRBJ2-3; 13 nucleotides agree with TRBD2. Germline trimming cut 5 bases from V and 2 bases from J; bases unmatched to any gene: 4. This CDR3 has 16 amino acids. Germline CDR1 reads MNHEY; CDR2 reads SMNVEV (reference sequence). In nucleotides, the CDR3 is TGTGCCAGCAGTCTGGGACTAGCGGGGTCCACAGATACGCAGTATTTT. Translated: CASSLGLAGSTDTQYF.

A word on this clone: Other DNA sequences in the same sample also yield this CDR3. The chain is built from TRBV7-2 and TRBJ2-1, with D unclear. Trimming shortened V by 5 bases and J by 9 bases, and 11 bases separated the two germline ends. CDR3 length: 12 residues. The germline CDR1 and CDR2 sequences are SGHTA and FQGNSA. CDR3 sequence reads: CASSPQWGEQFF. CDR3 bases: TGTGCCAGCAGCCCGCAGTGGGGTGAGCAGTTCTTC.

This chain joins TRBV5-1 and TRBJ2-2; D might be TRBD2 (5 bases). The V and J ends lost 4 bases and 4 bases respectively, with 17 bases between them. The CDR3 contains 16 residues. The germline gives CDR1 SGHRS, CDR2 YFSETQ. CDR3 sequence reads: CASSVGERPTTGELFF. CDR3 sequence (DNA): TGCGCCAGCAGCGTTGGCGAGCGGCCGACCACCGGGGAGCTGTTTTTT.

The chain has TRBV28 and TRBJ2-7; no clear D. In germline, CDR1 is MDHEN, CDR2 SYDVKM. The CDR3 totals 13 residues. With 7 bases removed from V and 2 bases from J, the gap between germline ends came to 12 bases. As DNA, the CDR3 is TGTGCCAGCACCTTCACCCTAACCTACGAGCAGTACTTC. Translating gives CASTFTLTYEQYF. Supplemented by reference TRBV28 and TRBJ2-7, the full variable domain reads DVKVTQSSRYLVKRTGEKVFLECVQDMDHENMFWYRQDPGLGLRLIYFSYDVKMKEKGDIPEGYSVSREKKERFSLILESASTNQTSMYLCASTFTLTYEQYFGPGTRLTVT.

This clone was counted ten times or more. The sample holds other DNA sequences that translate to the same CDR3. The chain uses TRBV7-2 and TRBJ2-1, with D uncertain. The CDR3 is 11 amino acids. Trimming cost V 5 bases and J 6 bases, with 5 bases left between them. In germline, CDR1 is SGHTA, CDR2 FQGNSA. Written as DNA, the CDR3 is TGTGCCAGCAGCGCCATCAATGAGCAGTTCTTC. The encoded protein is CASSAINEQFF.

CDR3 protein: CASSYGRGYNSPLHF. The CDR3 coding sequence is TGTGCCAGCAGTTACGGGAGGGGATATAATTCACCCCTCCACTTT. The chain couples TRBV6-6 to TRBJ1-6; D is perhaps TRBD1 (5 bases). The CDR3 runs to 15 residues. V was pared by 2 bases and J by 4 bases, with 9 bases between. CDR1 is MNHNY and CDR2 is SVGAGI in the germline V gene (reference sequence).

V and J are TRBV5-1 and TRBJ2-3, with 11 bases matching TRBD2. J gave up 5 bases and V 0 bases, and 8 bases lay outside the gene matches. The CDR3 is made up of 17 amino acids. Germline CDR1 is SGHRS and CDR2 is YFSETQ. DNA of the CDR3: TGCGCCAGCAGCTTGGATCTTAGCGGGAGGGCCCAAGATACGCAGTATTTT. This codes for CASSLDLSGRAQDTQYF.

V gene TRBV28 combines with J gene TRBJ1-1; the match to TRBD1 covers 8 bases. There are 15 residues in the CDR3. Looked up from germline, CDR1 is MDHEN and CDR2 is SYDVKM. The ends lost 6 bases at V and 2 bases at J; junction bases unmatched: 8. CDR3 coding DNA: TGTGCCAGCAGCCGGCCCGGACAGGGAAACACTGAAGCTTTCTTT. Its protein is CASSRPGQGNTEAFF.

This chain joins TRBV19 and TRBJ2-2; 9 positions match TRBD1. The germline V gene encodes CDR1 LNHDA and CDR2 SQIVND (reference sequence). The CDR3 is 16 residues long. With V trimmed by 7 bases and J by 5 bases, 11 bases remained unmatched. CDR3 residues: CASTPPGQGKTGELFF. The CDR3 nucleotides read TGTGCCAGTACTCCCCCGGGACAGGGTAAAACCGGGGAGCTGTTTTTT. Combining the CDR3 with reference TRBV19 and TRBJ2-2 gives the whole variable domain DGGITQSPKYLFRKEGQNVTLSCEQNLNHDAMYWYRQDPGQGLRLIYYSQIVNDFQKGDIAEGYSVSREKKESFPLTVTSAQKNPTAFYLCASTPPGQGKTGELFFGEGSRLTVL.

The rearrangement links TRBV6-5 to TRBJ1-4; the D is unclear. CDR1 and CDR2 from the germline V gene are MNHEY and SVGAGI. The CDR3 has 13 residues. V lost 10 bases to trimming and J lost 0 bases, with 9 bases between them. The CDR3 loop is CATQTATNEKLFF. The DNA for the CDR3 is TGTGCCACTCAGACGGCAACTAATGAAAAACTGTTTTTT.

This chain connects TRBV7-2 to TRBJ2-1; 7 bases agree with TRBD2. Germline CDR1 reads SGHTA; CDR2 reads FQGNSA. The V and J ends lost 0 bases and 2 bases, in that order; junction bases with no gene match: 4. There are 16 residues in the CDR3. The CDR3: CASSLASAGTYNEQFF. CDR3 nucleotides: TGTGCCAGCAGCTTAGCATCAGCGGGAACCTACAATGAGCAGTTCTTC. The full variable domain, in which reference TRBV7-2 and TRBJ2-1 provide the parts outside the CDR3, is GAGVSQSPSNKVTEKGKDVELRCDPISGHTALYWYRQSLGQGLEFLIYFQGNSAPDKSGLPSDRFSAERTGGSVSTLTIQRTQQEDSAVYLCASSLASAGTYNEQFFGPGTRLTVL.

This clone turned up a few times. V usage is TRBV19 and J usage is TRBJ2-1; 13 bases agree with TRBD2. V lost 5 bases, J lost 2 bases, and 6 bases stayed unmatched. Germline CDR1 is LNHDA and CDR2 is SQIVND (reference sequence). CDR3 length: 17 residues. CDR3 sequence reads: CASSGTSGDTPYNEQFF. The CDR3 bases are TGTGCCAGTAGTGGGACTAGCGGGGATACTCCCTACAATGAGCAGTTCTTC.

The table lists this clone with a few counts. The chain couples TRBV7-6 to TRBJ1-6; 7 bases match TRBD1. V shed 4 bases, J shed 12 bases, and the junction held 12 bases outside the gene matches. Germline CDR1 reads SGHVS; CDR2 reads FNYEAQ. The CDR3 is made up of 15 amino acids. In DNA, the CDR3 is TGTGCCAGCAGCTGGCGGGGACAGCCGGGGTTACCCCTCCACTTT. Amino acids: CASSWRGQPGLPLHF.

In this sample, this clone turned up a few times. The V and J genes are TRBV5-1 and TRBJ1-6; D unresolved. Germline loops: CDR1 SGHRS, CDR2 YFSETQ. The CDR3 loop spans 15 amino acids. Trimming removed 0 bases at V and 4 bases at J, with 8 bases between. CDR3 amino acids: CASSLETGYNSPLHF. CDR3 DNA: TGCGCCAGCAGCTTGGAGACGGGATATAATTCACCCCTCCACTTT.

The V and J genes are TRBV5-1 and TRBJ2-1; D is unclear. V lost 5 bases, J lost 8 bases, and 11 bases lay in between. The germline V gene encodes CDR1 SGHRS and CDR2 YFSETQ. The CDR3 is 12 amino acids. The CDR3 protein is CASRGSSDEQFF. As DNA, the CDR3 is TGCGCCAGCAGGGGTAGTAGTGATGAGCAGTTCTTC.

The V and J genes are TRBV2 and TRBJ1-6; perhaps TRBD1 as D (6 bases). This CDR3 has 16 residues. CDR1 SNHLY and CDR2 FYNNEI come from the germline V gene. V was cut by 7 bases and J by 6 bases, with 19 bases left in between. The CDR3 sequence: CASTLMRGGGNSPLHF. CDR3 coding DNA: TGTGCCAGCACTCTAATGCGGGGGGGCGGTAATTCACCCCTCCACTTT.

The chain combines TRBV4-1 with TRBJ2-3; D might be TRBD1 (6 bases). Per germline, CDR1 MGHRA and CDR2 YSYEKL. CDR3 size: 15 residues. Trimming pared 4 bases from V and 1 base from J, leaving 12 bases between. DNA for the CDR3: TGCGCCAGCAGCCCCCAAGGACAGCGCACAGATACGCAGTATTTT. It encodes CASSPQGQRTDTQYF.

The chain uses TRBV7-8 and TRBJ1-1; unclear D gene. This CDR3 region has 13 residues. Trimming shortened V by 3 bases and J by 3 bases, and 8 bases separated the two germline ends. Germline assignment: CDR1 SGHVS and CDR2 FQNEAQ. The CDR3 DNA reads as TGTGCCAGCAGCTTCTCGCTCGACACTGAAGCTTTCTTT. The encoded protein is CASSFSLDTEAFF.

The gene calls are TRBV7-2 and TRBJ2-2; D ambiguous. V was trimmed by 1 base and J by 0 bases, leaving 15 bases between them. Germline CDR1 is SGHTA and CDR2 is FQGNSA. This CDR3 comprises 18 residues. The CDR3 DNA sequence: TGTGCCAGCAGCTTAGTGGCGCCAGCCGGTTCGAACACCGGGGAGCTGTTTTTT. As protein: CASSLVAPAGSNTGELFF.

V and J are TRBV20-1 and TRBJ2-4; no clear D gene. The germline V and J ends were trimmed by 1 base and 8 bases, with 6 bases remaining between them. There are 11 residues in the CDR3. The germline CDR1 and CDR2 sequences are DFQATT and SNEGSKA (reference sequence). The CDR3, as DNA: TGCAGTGCTAGAGGGCAATACATTCAGTACTTC. As protein: CSARGQYIQYF.

The chain uses TRBV9 and TRBJ2-2; D unclear. This CDR3 region has 14 residues. CDR1 is SGDLS and CDR2 is YYNGEE in the germline V gene. Trimming pared 0 bases from V and 7 bases from J, leaving 10 bases between. CDR3 in amino acids: CASSVDSLVGELFF. CDR3 sequence (DNA): TGTGCCAGCAGCGTAGATAGCCTCGTCGGGGAGCTGTTTTTT.

This chain links TRBV5-1 with TRBJ2-7, with D unclear. The CDR3 runs 15 residues. The germline V and J ends were trimmed by 0 bases and 0 bases, with 10 bases remaining between them. Germline CDR1 and CDR2: SGHRS and YFSETQ. The DNA for the CDR3 is TGCGCCAGCAGCTTGGGGGCAGTCTACTCCTACGAGCAGTACTTC. Translated: CASSLGAVYSYEQYF.

The chain employs TRBV6-4 and TRBJ2-7, with D unresolved. The CDR3 runs 15 residues. Germline loops: CDR1 MRHNA, CDR2 SNTAGT. Trimming stripped 3 bases from V and 0 bases from J, with 12 bases between. CDR3: CASSESDPSSYEQYF. The CDR3 DNA reads TGTGCCAGCAGTGAAAGTGACCCGAGCTCCTACGAGCAGTACTTC.

V is TRBV5-1 and J is TRBJ2-3; 14 nucleotides line up with TRBD2. Germline V CDR1 and CDR2: SGHRS, YFSETQ. V was clipped by 4 bases and J by 1 base; unmatched bases: 2. The CDR3 has 16 residues. The CDR3 loop reads CASSGGLAGGTDTQYF. CDR3 bases: TGCGCCAGCAGCGGGGGACTAGCGGGAGGCACAGATACGCAGTATTTT.